The TCR beta chain described here comes from a study of CD8+ T cells in alopecia areata. TCR sequencing used cDNA made by reverse transcription of extracted RNA. Sequencing used immunoSEQ multiplex PCR; TCRdb keeps in-frame clones, though not all of them. The table includes 110,000 or so clones, almost 60% detected once. V was trimmed by 5 bases and J by 0 bases, leaving 23 bases between them. The length of the CDR3 is 18 residues. CDR1 SQVTM and CDR2 ANQGSEA come from the germline V gene. This clone was recorded only once. Its antigen is as yet unknown. Study outcomes and limitations: Lesional tissue from the scalp (especially in alopecia totalis/universalis) showed higher clonality than normal scalp. Sequence data from scalp samples additionally include resident alphabeta T cells of normal skin.

The chain joins TRBV29-1 to TRBJ1-5; no reliable D call. Sequencing used CD8+ T cells sorted from blood. This TCR was recovered from a human donor in good health. The CDR3 region has the DNA TGCAGCGTTCCTTGGCCCTGCTCGGGAAGCTATAGCAATCAGCCCCAGCATTTT. Its translation is CSVPWPCSGSYSNQPQHF.